These T cell receptor beta chains were read from a single sample in a study of T cell responses to AZD1222 COVID-19 vaccine. Data came from immunoSEQ multiplex PCR; TCRdb stores just in-frame clones and leaves some out. The sample lists around 130,000 clones; approximately 85% were seen once. Here the sequenced sample was peripheral blood, taken 28 days after the second AZD1222 dose. The receptors derive from an adult who received the AZD1222 COVID-19 vaccine. Each CDR3 is given with its conserved first and last residue. D genes are given only for firm matches. Clone size, where shown, is once, few, many, or a class for clones that have expanded.

d_call	v_call	j_call	clone_size	cdr3_nt	cdr3_aa
-	TRBV3-1/TRBV3-2	TRBJ2-1	-	TGTGCCAGCAGCCGGTCAGGGCCCGAAAATGAGCAGTTCTTC	CASSRSGPENEQFF
-	TRBV11-3	TRBJ2-2	once	TGTGCCAGCAGCTCCCTTTTCAGTGGCACCGGGGAGCTGTTTTTT	CASSSLFSGTGELFF
-	TRBV5-1	TRBJ1-4	-	TGCGCCAGCAGCGAGGGATCAACTAATGAAAAACTGTTTTTT	CASSEGSTNEKLFF
TRBD1	TRBV5-1	TRBJ1-4	-	TGCGCCAGCAGCGTGACAGGGAATGAAAAACTGTTTTTT	CASSVTGNEKLFF
-	TRBV12-3/TRBV12-4	TRBJ1-1	-	TGTGCCAGCAGTGTCGTTCGTAACACTGAAGCTTTCTTT	CASSVVRNTEAFF
-	TRBV2	TRBJ2-7	-	TGTGCCAGCAGTGTCGGACTATTGGGCGAGCAGTACTTC	CASSVGLLGEQYF
TRBD1	TRBV18	TRBJ1-5	-	TGTGCCAGCTCACCTACAGGGGCCAATCAGCCCCAGCATTTT	CASSPTGANQPQHF
TRBD1	TRBV29-1	TRBJ1-1	-	TGCAGCGGGGGACAGTTTATGAACACTGAAGCTTTCTTT	CSGGQFMNTEAFF
-	TRBV7-9	TRBJ1-1	-	TGTGCCAGCAGCTCCATATATACTGAAGCTTTCTTT	CASSSIYTEAFF
TRBD2	TRBV5-4	TRBJ2-3	-	TGTGCCAGCAGCAAAAGAAATAGCGGGAGCACAGATACGCAGTATTTT	CASSKRNSGSTDTQYF
TRBD1	TRBV19	TRBJ2-3	-	TGTGCCAGTAGTCTCGCCGGGACAGGGGTACCAGATACGCAGTATTTT	CASSLAGTGVPDTQYF
-	TRBV6-2/TRBV6-3	TRBJ1-3	-	TGTGCCAGCAGCGCCAGTGGTAGCTCTGGAAACACCATATATTTT	CASSASGSSGNTIYF
-	TRBV5-1	TRBJ1-5	-	TGCGCCAGCAGCTTGGACGGTCGTCTCCAGCCCCAGCATTTT	CASSLDGRLQPQHF
-	TRBV12-3/TRBV12-4	TRBJ2-1	-	TGTGCCAGCAGTCTAACTGCCAACAATGAGCAGTTCTTC	CASSLTANNEQFF
-	TRBV28	TRBJ2-7	-	TGTGCCAGCAGATGGCTAACGGGACCCTCCTACGAGCAGTACTTC	CASRWLTGPSYEQYF
TRBD1	TRBV7-2	TRBJ1-1	-	TGTGCCAGCAGCTTAGGAAGGGGGCGTAATGCTGAAGCTTTCTTT	CASSLGRGRNAEAFF
-	TRBV27	TRBJ1-2	-	TGTGCCAGCAGTTTTGTGGGGTCGGCTTCGGGGGGCTACACCTTC	CASSFVGSASGGYTF
-	TRBV6-5	TRBJ1-6	-	TGTGCCAGCAGTTACTCAATCGACGGAGTCAATTCACCCCTCCACTTT	CASSYSIDGVNSPLHF
-	TRBV3-1/TRBV3-2	TRBJ1-3	-	TGTGCCAGCAGCGGGGCCCATGAAGGAACTGGAAACACCATATATTTT	CASSGAHEGTGNTIYF
-	TRBV28	TRBJ1-1	-	TGTGCCAGCAGTTTACAAGGGCCTGAAGCTTTCTTT	CASSLQGPEAFF
TRBD1	TRBV5-6	TRBJ2-7	-	TGTGCCAGCAGCGAACAGGGGTACGAGCAGTACTTC	CASSEQGYEQYF
TRBD1	TRBV6-4	TRBJ1-2	once	TGTGCCAGCAGTGAACAGGGGACGGGCGGCTACACCTTC	CASSEQGTGGYTF
-	TRBV6-5	TRBJ1-2	few	TGTGCCAGCAGTTACTCGACTATTGGGGATTTGGGCTACACCTTC	CASSYSTIGDLGYTF
TRBD1	TRBV24-1	TRBJ2-1	-	TGTGCCACCAGTGCCAGGGACTGGGACAGGGGGCGCGTGGAGCAGTTCTTC	CATSARDWDRGRVEQFF
-	TRBV20-1	TRBJ1-6	once	TGCAGTGCTAGTATCGGTTTTCAGGATTCACCCCTCCACTTT	CSASIGFQDSPLHF
TRBD2	TRBV5-4	TRBJ2-3	few	TGTGCCAGCAGCTTGCGACTAGCGGGAGGCCCCACAGATACGCAGTATTTT	CASSLRLAGGPTDTQYF
TRBD1	TRBV3-1/TRBV3-2	TRBJ2-7	few	TGTGCCAGCAGCCATCTACGGGACAGGGGCGAGCAGTACTTC	CASSHLRDRGEQYF
-	TRBV28	TRBJ2-3	-	TGTGCCACCCCCGCAGGAGGGACAGATACGCAGTATTTT	CATPAGGTDTQYF
-	TRBV12-3/TRBV12-4	TRBJ1-1	few	TGTGCCAGCACTACAGGGCCTGAAGCTTTCTTT	CASTTGPEAFF
TRBD2	TRBV11-2	TRBJ2-1	-	TGTGCCAGCAGCTTACTACTAGCGGCGTACAATGAGCAGTTCTTC	CASSLLLAAYNEQFF
TRBD2	TRBV29-1	TRBJ2-3	-	TGCAGCGCCCCAGGGACTAGCGGGAGCACAGATACGCAGTATTTT	CSAPGTSGSTDTQYF
-	TRBV9	TRBJ1-3	-	TGTGCCAGCAGCGCCAGGGCTTCCTCTGGAAACACCATATATTTT	CASSARASSGNTIYF
TRBD1	TRBV5-1	TRBJ1-5	-	TGCGCCAGCAGTCCGGGGACAGGGGCGAGTTGGGAGGGTCAGCCCCAGCATTTT	CASSPGTGASWEGQPQHF
-	TRBV2	TRBJ1-2	-	TGTGCCAGCAGTGAATCTCGGGGACGGCGGATAGGTGGCTACACCTTC	CASSESRGRRIGGYTF
-	TRBV24-1	TRBJ2-3	-	TGTGCCACCAGTGATGGCGCCGGTGGAGATACGCAGTATTTT	CATSDGAGGDTQYF
TRBD1	TRBV6-1	TRBJ1-5	-	TGTGCCAGCAGTGATAGACAGGGCGGCAATCAGCCCCAGCATTTT	CASSDRQGGNQPQHF
-	TRBV2	TRBJ2-1	-	TGTGCCAGCATGCAATACAATGAGCAGTTCTTC	CASMQYNEQFF
-	TRBV7-9	TRBJ2-7	few	TGTGCCAGCAGCTTCATAGGCGAGCAGTACTTC	CASSFIGEQYF
-	TRBV18	TRBJ1-2	-	TGTGCCAGCTCACCAGAGGGATCAGCTAACTATGGCTACACCTTC	CASSPEGSANYGYTF
-	TRBV5-4	TRBJ2-3	-	TGTGCCAGCACTACCTCATACCTCACAGATACGCAGTATTTT	CASTTSYLTDTQYF
TRBD1	TRBV4-1	TRBJ1-2	-	TGCGCCAGCAGCCAAGCGACAGGGCAGAACTATGGCTACACCTTC	CASSQATGQNYGYTF
-	TRBV12-2	TRBJ2-5	-	TGTGCAAGTCGCTTGGGGGACAGGGGCAAGACCCAGTACTTC	CASRLGDRGKTQYF
-	TRBV19	TRBJ1-2	-	TGTGCCAGTAAAGGAGGGAGGGCTAACTATGGCTACACCTTC	CASKGGRANYGYTF